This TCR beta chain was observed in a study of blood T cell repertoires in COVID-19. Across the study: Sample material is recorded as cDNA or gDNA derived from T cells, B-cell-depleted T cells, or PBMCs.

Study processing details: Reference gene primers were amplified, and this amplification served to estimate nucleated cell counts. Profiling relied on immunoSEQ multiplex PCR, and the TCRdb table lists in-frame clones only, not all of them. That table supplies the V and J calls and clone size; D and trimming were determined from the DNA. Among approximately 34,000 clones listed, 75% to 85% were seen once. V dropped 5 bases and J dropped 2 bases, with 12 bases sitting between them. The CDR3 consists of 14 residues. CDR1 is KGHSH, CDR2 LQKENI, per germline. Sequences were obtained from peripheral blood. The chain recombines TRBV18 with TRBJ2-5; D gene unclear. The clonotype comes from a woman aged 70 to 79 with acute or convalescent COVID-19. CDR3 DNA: TGTGCCAGCTCATCCCAACACACGCAAGAGACCCAGTACTTC. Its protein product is CASSSQHTQETQYF.